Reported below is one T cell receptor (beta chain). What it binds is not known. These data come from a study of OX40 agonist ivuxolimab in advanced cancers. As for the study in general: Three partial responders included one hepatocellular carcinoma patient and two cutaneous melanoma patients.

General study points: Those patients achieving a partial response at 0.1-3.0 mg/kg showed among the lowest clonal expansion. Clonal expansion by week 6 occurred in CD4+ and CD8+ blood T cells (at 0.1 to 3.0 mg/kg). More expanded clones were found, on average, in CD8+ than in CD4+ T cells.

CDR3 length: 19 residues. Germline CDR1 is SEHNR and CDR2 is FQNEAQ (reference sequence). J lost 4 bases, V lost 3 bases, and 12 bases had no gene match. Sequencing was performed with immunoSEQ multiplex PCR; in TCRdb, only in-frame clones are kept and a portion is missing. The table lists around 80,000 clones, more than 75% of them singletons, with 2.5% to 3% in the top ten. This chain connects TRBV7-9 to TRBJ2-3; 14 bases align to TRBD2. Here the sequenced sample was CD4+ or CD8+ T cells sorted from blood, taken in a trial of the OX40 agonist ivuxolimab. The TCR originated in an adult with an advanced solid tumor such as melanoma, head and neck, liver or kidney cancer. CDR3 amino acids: CASSFPTSGGASTADTQYF. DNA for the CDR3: TGTGCCAGCAGCTTCCCGACTAGCGGGGGGGCCAGTACCGCAGATACGCAGTATTTT.